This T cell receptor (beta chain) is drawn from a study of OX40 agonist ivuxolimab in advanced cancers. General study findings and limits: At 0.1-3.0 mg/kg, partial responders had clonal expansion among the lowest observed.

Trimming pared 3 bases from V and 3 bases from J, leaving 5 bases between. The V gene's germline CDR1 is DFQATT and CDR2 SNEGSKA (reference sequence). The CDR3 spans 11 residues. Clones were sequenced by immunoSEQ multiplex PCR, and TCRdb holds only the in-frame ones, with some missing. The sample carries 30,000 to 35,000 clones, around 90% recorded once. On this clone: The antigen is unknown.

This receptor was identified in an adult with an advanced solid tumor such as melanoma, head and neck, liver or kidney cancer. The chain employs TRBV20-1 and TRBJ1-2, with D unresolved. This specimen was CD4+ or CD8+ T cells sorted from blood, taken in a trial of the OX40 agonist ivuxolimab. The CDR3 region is CSARSHYGYTF. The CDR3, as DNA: TGCAGTGCTAGGTCCCACTATGGCTACACCTTC.